This record looks at one T cell receptor (beta chain) sequence and its context. Data came from immunoSEQ multiplex PCR; TCRdb stores just in-frame clones and leaves some out. The data hold 350,000 to 500,000 clones, with roughly 88% observed a single time. The entry originates in a study of blood T cell repertoires in COVID-19. The CDR3 is 14 residues long. J lost 4 bases, V lost 6 bases, and 7 bases had no gene match. The germline V gene has CDR1 MDHEN and CDR2 SYDVKM. The chain couples TRBV28 to TRBJ1-2; 8 nucleotides match TRBD1. The specimen was PBMCs or T cells enriched from blood (not recorded which). The sequence was obtained from a woman between 18 and 29 years old who had been exposed to COVID-19. The CDR3 here is CASRLGQALYGYTF. CDR3 in DNA: TGTGCCAGCAGGCTGGGACAGGCCCTCTATGGCTACACCTTC.